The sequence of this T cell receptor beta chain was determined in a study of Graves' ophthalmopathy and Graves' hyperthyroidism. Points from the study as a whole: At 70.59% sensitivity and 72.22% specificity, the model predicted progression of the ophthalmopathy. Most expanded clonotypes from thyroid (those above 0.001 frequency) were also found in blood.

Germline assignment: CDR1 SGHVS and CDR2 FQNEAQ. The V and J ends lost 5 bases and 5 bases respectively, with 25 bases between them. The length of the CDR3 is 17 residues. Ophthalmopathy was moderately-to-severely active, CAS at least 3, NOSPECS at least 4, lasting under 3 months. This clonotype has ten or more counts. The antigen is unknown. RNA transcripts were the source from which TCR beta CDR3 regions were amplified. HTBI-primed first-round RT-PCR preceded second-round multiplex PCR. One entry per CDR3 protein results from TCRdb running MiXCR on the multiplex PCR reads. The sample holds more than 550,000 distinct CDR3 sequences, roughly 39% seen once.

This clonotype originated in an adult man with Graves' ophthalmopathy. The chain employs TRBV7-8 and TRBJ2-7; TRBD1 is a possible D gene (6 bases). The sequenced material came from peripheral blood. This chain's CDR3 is CASSRIRRDTGAHEQYF. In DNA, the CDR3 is TGTGCCAGCAGCCGAATTCGCCGGGACACCGGAGCCCACGAGCAGTACTTC. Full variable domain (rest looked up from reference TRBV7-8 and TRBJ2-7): GAGVSQSPRYKVAKRGQDVALRCDPISGHVSLFWYQQALGQGPEFLTYFQNEAQLDKSGLPSDRFFAERPEGSVSTLKIQRTQQEDSAVYLCASSRIRRDTGAHEQYFGPGTRLTVT.